This section outlines one TCR beta chain sequence together with its context. In germline, CDR1 is MDHEN, CDR2 SYDVKM. CDR3 length: 12 residues. V shed 3 bases, J shed 14 bases, and the junction held 6 bases outside the gene matches. This sample is part of a study of blood T cell repertoires in COVID-19. In the study overall: PBMCs, B-cell-depleted T cells, or T cells provided the cDNA or gDNA that made up the material.

TCRdb's table, derived via immunoSEQ multiplex PCR, lists solely in-frame clones and lacks some. The table shows around 130,000 clones, with approximately 87% occurring only once. The TCR originated in a man in his 70s with active COVID-19. The chain recombines TRBV28 with TRBJ2-1; 8 bases align to TRBD2. The sample was peripheral blood. The chain's CDR3 is CASSFGSGGEFF. The CDR3, as DNA: TGTGCCAGCAGTTTCGGGTCGGGGGGGGAGTTCTTC.